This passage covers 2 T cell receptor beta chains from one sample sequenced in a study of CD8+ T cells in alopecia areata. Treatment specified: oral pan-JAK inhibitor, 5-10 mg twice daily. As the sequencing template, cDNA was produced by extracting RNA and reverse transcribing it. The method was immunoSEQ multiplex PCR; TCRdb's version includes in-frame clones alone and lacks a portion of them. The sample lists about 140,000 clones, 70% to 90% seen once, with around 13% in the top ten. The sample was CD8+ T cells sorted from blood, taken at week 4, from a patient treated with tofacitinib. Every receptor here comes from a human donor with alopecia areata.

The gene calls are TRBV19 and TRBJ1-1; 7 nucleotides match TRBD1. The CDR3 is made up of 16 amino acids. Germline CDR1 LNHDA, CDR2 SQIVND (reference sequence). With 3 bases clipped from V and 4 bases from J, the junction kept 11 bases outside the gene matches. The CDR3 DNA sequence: TGTGCCAGTAGTATTTATGCAGGGGGACGGTCCACTGAAGCTTTCTTT. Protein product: CASSIYAGGRSTEAFF. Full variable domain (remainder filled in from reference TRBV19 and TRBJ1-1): DGGITQSPKYLFRKEGQNVTLSCEQNLNHDAMYWYRQDPGQGLRLIYYSQIVNDFQKGDIAEGYSVSREKKESFPLTVTSAQKNPTAFYLCASSIYAGGRSTEAFFGQGTRLTVV.

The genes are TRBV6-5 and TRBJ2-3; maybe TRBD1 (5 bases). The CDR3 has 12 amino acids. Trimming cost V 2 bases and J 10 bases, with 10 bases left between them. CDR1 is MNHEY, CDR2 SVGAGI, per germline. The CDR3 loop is CASSYPLGPQYF. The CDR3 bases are TGTGCCAGCAGTTACCCGCTGGGGCCGCAGTATTTT.